This TCR beta chain was recorded in a study of T cells in Graves' hyperthyroidism and ophthalmopathy. It was RNA transcripts that yielded the amplified TCR beta CDR3 regions. The HTBI primer set drove a first-round RT-PCR of the TCR CDR3. Each CDR3 protein gets one entry after TCRdb re-called the multiplex PCR reads with MiXCR. The sample yields 250,000 to 300,000 distinct CDR3 sequences, approximately 13% seen once. Germline lookup yields CDR1 DFQATT and CDR2 SNEGSKA (reference sequence). This CDR3 is 13 amino acids long. Trimming stripped 3 bases from V and 2 bases from J, with 8 bases between. This clonotype was seen at least ten times.

The sequence was obtained from a woman aged 40-49 years with Graves' hyperthyroidism. This chain uses TRBV20-1 with TRBJ1-5; D unresolved. The material sequenced was blood. CDR3 residues: CSARATGNQPQHF. In DNA form, the CDR3 reads TGCAGTGCTAGGGCAACAGGCAATCAGCCCCAGCATTTT.